Listed below are T cell receptor beta chains from one sample, sequenced in a study of Graves' ophthalmopathy and Graves' hyperthyroidism. TCRdb re-derived calls from the multiplex PCR reads in MiXCR, one entry per CDR3 protein. The sample records roughly 1.1 million distinct CDR3 sequences, 36% being singletons. Sequencing was carried out using peripheral blood or thyroid tissue (not recorded which). The origin of the receptors is an adult man with Graves' hyperthyroidism. Each CDR3 is given with its conserved first and last residue. A D gene is named only where the DNA matches it firmly. Rows may omit the clone size; those that give it use once, few, many or a size class.

>TRBV9|few|TRBJ1-4|.
TGTGCCAGCAGCCAAGATGGGAAGGACAAGCTCGGAAAACTGTTTTTT
CASSQDGKDKLGKLFF
>TRBV7-9|.|TRBJ2-5|.
TGTGTCAGCAGCGTAGCTACAGGAGAGACCCAGTACTTC
CVSSVATGETQYF
>TRBV11-2|.|TRBJ1-1|.
TGTGCCAGCAGCCTTGGTCAGGGCGAGAACACTGAAGCTTTCTTT
CASSLGQGENTEAFF
>TRBV19|many|TRBJ2-5|.
TGTGCCAGTAGCACCACGGGTTTTCAAGAGACCCAGTACTTC
CASSTTGFQETQYF
>TRBV29-1|.|TRBJ2-7|TRBD2
TGCAGCGTCGGAGGACTAGCGGGAGGTTCCTACGAGCAGTACTTC
CSVGGLAGGSYEQYF
>TRBV7-2|few|TRBJ1-1|.
TGTGCCAGCAGCTTAAAGTTCTTGGGGGCAACTGAAGCTTTCTTT
CASSLKFLGATEAFF
>TRBV4-3|.|TRBJ2-7|.
TGCGCCAGCAGCCAAGATAGAAGGGGTGAGGGCGAGCAGTACTTC
CASSQDRRGEGEQYF
>TRBV29-1|many|TRBJ1-2|.
TGCAGCGTTTCAGATCGGGCCAGAACTAAAAGCGACTATGGCTACACCTTC
CSVSDRARTKSDYGYTF
>TRBV30|.|TRBJ1-5|TRBD1
TGTGCCTGGAGTGTAGGGGGCACATATCAGCCCCAGCATTTT
CAWSVGGTYQPQHF
>TRBV9|few|TRBJ2-2|.
TGTGCCAGCAGCCCCGAGGGTATATCCGGGGAGCTGTTTTTT
CASSPEGISGELFF
>TRBV19|.|TRBJ1-5|TRBD1
TGTGCCAGTACCGGACAGGGGCCTGGATGGCCCCAGCATTTT
CASTGQGPGWPQHF
>TRBV28|.|TRBJ2-5|.
TGTGCCAGCAGTTTGATACCCAAAGAGACCCAGTACTTC
CASSLIPKETQYF
>TRBV6-5|.|TRBJ1-1|.
TGTGCCAGCAGTGACGAAGGCGGGGTGTCTGAAGCTTTCTTT
CASSDEGGVSEAFF